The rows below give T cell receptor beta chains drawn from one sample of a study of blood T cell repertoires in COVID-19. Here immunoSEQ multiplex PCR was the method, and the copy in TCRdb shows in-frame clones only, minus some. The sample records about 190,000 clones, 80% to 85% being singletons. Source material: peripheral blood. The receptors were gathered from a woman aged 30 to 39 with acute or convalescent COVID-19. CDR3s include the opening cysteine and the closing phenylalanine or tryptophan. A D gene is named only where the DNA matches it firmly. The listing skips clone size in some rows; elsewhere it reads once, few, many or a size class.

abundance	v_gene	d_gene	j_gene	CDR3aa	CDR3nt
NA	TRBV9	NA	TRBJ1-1	CASSVKAGAMNTEAFF	TGTGCCAGCAGCGTAAAGGCAGGGGCTATGAACACTGAAGCTTTCTTT
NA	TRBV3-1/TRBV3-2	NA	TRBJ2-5	CASSQHSPQETQYF	TGTGCCAGCAGCCAGCACAGCCCCCAAGAGACCCAGTACTTC
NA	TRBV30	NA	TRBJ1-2	CAWSEPGRPDNYGYTF	TGTGCCTGGAGTGAGCCAGGCAGGCCAGATAACTATGGCTACACCTTC
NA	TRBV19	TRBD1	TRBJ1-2	CATRIQGVVNGYTF	TGTGCCACTCGGATACAGGGGGTCGTAAATGGCTACACCTTC
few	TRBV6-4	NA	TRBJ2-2	CASSDGRDGTGELFF	TGTGCCAGCAGTGACGGGCGAGACGGCACCGGGGAGCTGTTTTTT
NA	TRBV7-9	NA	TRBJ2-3	CASSYRDTSTDTQYF	TGTGCCAGCAGCTACCGGGACACGAGCACAGATACGCAGTATTTT
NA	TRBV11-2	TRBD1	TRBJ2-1	CASSLRQGRWQFF	TGTGCCAGCAGCCTGCGACAGGGGAGGTGGCAGTTCTTC
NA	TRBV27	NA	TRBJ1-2	CASSPQFNYGYTF	TGTGCCAGCAGTCCCCAATTTAACTATGGCTACACCTTC
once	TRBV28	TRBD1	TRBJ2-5	CASSPTGVQETQYF	TGTGCCAGCAGTCCGACAGGGGTGCAAGAGACCCAGTACTTC
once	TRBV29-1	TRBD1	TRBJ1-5	CSVGQGFNQPQHF	TGCAGCGTTGGACAGGGGTTCAATCAGCCCCAGCATTTT
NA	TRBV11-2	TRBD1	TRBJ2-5	CASSLGIQGPSQETQYF	TGTGCCAGCAGCTTAGGTATACAGGGGCCCTCCCAAGAGACCCAGTACTTC
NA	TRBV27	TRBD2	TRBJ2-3	CASSGGTRGTDTQYF	TGTGCCAGCAGCGGGGGGACTAGGGGCACAGATACGCAGTATTTT
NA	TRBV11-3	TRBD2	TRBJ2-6	CASSPRGGSGANVLTF	TGTGCCAGCAGCCCCCGGGGGGGCTCTGGGGCCAACGTCCTGACTTTC
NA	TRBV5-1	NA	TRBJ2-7	CASSLGGPVFSEQYF	TGCGCCAGCAGCTTGGGTGGCCCCGTATTCTCTGAGCAGTACTTC
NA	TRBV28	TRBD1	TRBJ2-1	CASRSGTALVEQFF	TGTGCCAGCAGGTCCGGGACAGCCCTTGTGGAGCAGTTCTTC
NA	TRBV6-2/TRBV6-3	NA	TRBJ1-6	CASSSAGGENSPLHF	TGTGCCAGCAGTTCCGCCGGGGGGGAGAATTCACCCCTCCACTTT